The T cell receptor beta chain under discussion was sequenced for a study of Ad26.COV2.S vaccination and SARS-CoV-2 variants. As for the study in general: This donor came from the COV1001 trial of Ad26.COV2.S. Intramuscularly, Ad26.COV2.S was given either once or twice, 56 days apart.

TCRdb keeps only in-frame clones here, not all; method: immunoSEQ multiplex PCR. The profile covers fewer than 400,000 clones, with almost 90% appearing a single time and approximately 5.8% taken by the ten largest. Study-level points and caveats: Reports say spike-specific CD8+ and CD4+ T cell responses covered substantial breadth after vaccination.

Treatment meaning: approximately 18 received Ad26.COV2.S at low or high dose, single or two shots; about 5 received placebo; per-sample allocation not given. Day 63 after the first injection of vaccine or placebo was the sampling time. Germline V gene data show CDR1 as SEHNR and CDR2 as FQNEAQ (reference sequence). This CDR3 comprises 14 residues. Deletions cut 1 base from V and 7 bases from J, with 13 bases between. Regarding this clone: Its antigen is undetermined.

This chain joins TRBV7-9 and TRBJ1-2; D is ambiguous. This clonotype was obtained from a person aged 18-60 years who received the Ad26.COV2.S COVID-19 vaccine or a placebo. This specimen consisted of peripheral blood, obtained in a trial of Ad26.COV2.S vaccine versus placebo. CDR3 nucleotides: TGTGCCAGCAGCTTAGGCAGATTAGATCCTGGCTACACCTTC. It translates to CASSLGRLDPGYTF. The full variable domain, completed using reference TRBV7-9 and TRBJ1-2, is DTGVSQNPRHKITKRGQNVTFRCDPISEHNRLYWYRQTLGQGPEFLTYFQNEAQLEKSRLLSDRFSAERPKGSFSTLEIQRTEQGDSAMYLCASSLGRLDPGYTFGSGTRLTVV.